Listed below are T cell receptor beta chains from one sample, sequenced in a study of sequential checkpoint blockade in melanoma. Repertoires were generated with immunoSEQ multiplex PCR, while TCRdb's copy carries only in-frame clones and drops some. The table has around 13,000 clones, 74% seen once. The material was CD8+ T cells sorted from blood (inferred from file names), obtained from a patient given nivolumab and ipilimumab in sequence. Receptors were obtained from a human donor with melanoma. Both conserved end residues are part of each CDR3. The D gene is left open where the match is weak. Size tells how often a clone was seen (once, few, many) or the class of an expanded clone, and some rows leave it out.

J: TRBJ1-2; V: TRBV5-1; size: -; D: TRBD1; CDR3: CASSLGGLDRGPLHYYYGYTF; DNA: TGCGCCAGCAGCTTGGGGGGGCTAGACAGGGGGCCTCTCCACTACTATTATGGCTACACCTTC
J: TRBJ2-5; V: TRBV1; size: -; D: -; CDR3: CTSSQDLPLSRGGGETQYF; DNA: TGCACCAGCAGCCAAGATCTGCCCCTGAGCCGGGGAGGTGGGGAGACCCAGTACTTC
J: TRBJ2-2; V: TRBV10-1; size: -; D: -; CDR3: CASSERGNTGELFF; DNA: TGCGCCAGCAGTGAGCGGGGGAACACCGGGGAGCTGTTTTTT
J: TRBJ2-6; V: TRBV7-2; size: -; D: -; CDR3: CASSLVGRGTSGANVLTF; DNA: TGTGCCAGCAGCTTAGTCGGGAGAGGAACCTCTGGGGCCAACGTCCTGACTTTC
J: TRBJ1-4; V: TRBV9; size: few; D: -; CDR3: CASSVGGGLNEKLFF; DNA: TGTGCCAGCAGCGTAGGGGGAGGGTTGAATGAAAAACTGTTTTTT
J: TRBJ1-5; V: TRBV6-5; size: -; D: -; CDR3: CAGSLRQDSNQPQHF; DNA: TGTGCCGGCAGTTTGAGACAGGATAGCAATCAGCCCCAGCATTTT
J: TRBJ2-3; V: TRBV7-8; size: few; D: TRBD2; CDR3: CASTETSGYTDTQYF; DNA: TGTGCCAGCACCGAAACTAGCGGATACACAGATACGCAGTATTTT
J: TRBJ1-5; V: TRBV30; size: -; D: -; CDR3: CAWSVQGQPQFSNQPQHF; DNA: TGTGCCTGGAGTGTACAAGGACAGCCCCAGTTTAGCAATCAGCCCCAGCATTTT
J: TRBJ1-1; V: TRBV4-3; size: -; D: -; CDR3: CASSQDPSGGVEAFF; DNA: TGCGCCAGCAGCCAAGATCCCTCGGGAGGAGTTGAAGCTTTCTTT
J: TRBJ2-7; V: TRBV19; size: -; D: TRBD2; CDR3: CASSIGLAGAPFTYEQYF; DNA: TGTGCCAGTAGTATTGGACTAGCGGGAGCTCCTTTCACCTACGAGCAGTACTTC